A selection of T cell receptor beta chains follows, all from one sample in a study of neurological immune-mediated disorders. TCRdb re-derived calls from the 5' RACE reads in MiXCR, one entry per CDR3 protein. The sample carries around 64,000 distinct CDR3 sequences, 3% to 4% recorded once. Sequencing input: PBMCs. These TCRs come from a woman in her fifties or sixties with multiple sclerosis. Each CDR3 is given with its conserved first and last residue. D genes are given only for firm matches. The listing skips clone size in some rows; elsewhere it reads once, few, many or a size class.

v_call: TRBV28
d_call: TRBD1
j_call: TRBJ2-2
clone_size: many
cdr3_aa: CASSPRTGPGELFF
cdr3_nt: TGTGCCAGCAGCCCTCGGACAGGTCCCGGGGAGCTGTTTTTT

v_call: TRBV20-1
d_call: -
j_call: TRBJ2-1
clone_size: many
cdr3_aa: CSASKDSHYNEQFF
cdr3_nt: TGCAGTGCTAGCAAGGACAGCCACTACAATGAGCAGTTCTTC

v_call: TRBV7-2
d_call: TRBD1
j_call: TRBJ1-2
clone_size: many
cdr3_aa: CASSLDWTGYGYTF
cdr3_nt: TGTGCCAGCAGCTTAGATTGGACAGGATATGGCTACACCTTC

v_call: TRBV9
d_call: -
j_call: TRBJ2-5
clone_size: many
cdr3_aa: CASSPRGLAVQETQYF
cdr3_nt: TGTGCCAGCAGCCCCCGGGGGCTAGCGGTTCAAGAGACCCAGTACTTC

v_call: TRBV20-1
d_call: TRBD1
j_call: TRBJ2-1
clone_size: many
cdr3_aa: CSVSRDSNWQFF
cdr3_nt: TGCAGTGTTAGCCGGGACAGTAACTGGCAGTTCTTC

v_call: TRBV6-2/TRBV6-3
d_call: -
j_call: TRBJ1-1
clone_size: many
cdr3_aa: CASLRGVGTEAFF
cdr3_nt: TGTGCCAGCTTGCGGGGAGTGGGCACTGAAGCTTTCTTT

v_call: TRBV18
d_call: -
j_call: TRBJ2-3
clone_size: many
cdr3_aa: CASSPGSESGDTQYF
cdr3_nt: TGTGCCAGCTCACCGGGTTCGGAGAGTGGAGATACGCAGTATTTT

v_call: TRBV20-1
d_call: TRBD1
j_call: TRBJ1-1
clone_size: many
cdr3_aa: CSVTSNRGPTEAFF
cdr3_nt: TGCAGTGTGACTAGTAACAGGGGGCCCACTGAAGCTTTCTTT

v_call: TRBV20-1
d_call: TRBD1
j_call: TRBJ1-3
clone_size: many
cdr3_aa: CSARDRGTGTGNTIYF
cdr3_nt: TGCAGTGCTAGAGATAGGGGGACAGGGACTGGAAACACCATATATTTT

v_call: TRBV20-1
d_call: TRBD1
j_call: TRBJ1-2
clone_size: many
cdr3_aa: CSAQGQGARNYGYTF
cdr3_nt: TGCAGTGCTCAAGGACAGGGGGCGAGGAACTATGGCTACACCTTC

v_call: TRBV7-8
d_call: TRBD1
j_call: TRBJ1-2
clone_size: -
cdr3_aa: CASSSQGAGTDGYTF
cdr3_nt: TGTGCCAGCAGCTCACAGGGGGCAGGAACGGATGGCTACACCTTT

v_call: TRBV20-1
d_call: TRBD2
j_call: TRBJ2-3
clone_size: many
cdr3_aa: CSAIGLAVGTDTQYF
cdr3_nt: TGCAGTGCTATAGGGCTAGCGGTTGGCACAGATACGCAGTATTTT

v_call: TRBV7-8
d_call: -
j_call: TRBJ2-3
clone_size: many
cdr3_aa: CASSFTRGHTDTQYF
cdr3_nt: TGTGCCAGCAGCTTCACCCGAGGCCACACAGATACGCAGTATTTT

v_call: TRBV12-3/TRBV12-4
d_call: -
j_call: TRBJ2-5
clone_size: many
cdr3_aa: CASSSNKETQYF
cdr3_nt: TGTGCCAGCAGTTCAAATAAAGAGACCCAGTACTTC

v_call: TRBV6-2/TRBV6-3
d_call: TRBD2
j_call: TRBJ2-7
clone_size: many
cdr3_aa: CASSWTSGIYEQYF
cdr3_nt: TGTGCCAGCAGTTGGACTAGCGGAATCTACGAGCAGTACTTC

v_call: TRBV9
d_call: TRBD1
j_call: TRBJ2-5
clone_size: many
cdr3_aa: CASSVVTGGTETQYF
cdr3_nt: TGTGCCAGCAGCGTAGTGACAGGGGGTACAGAGACCCAGTACTTC

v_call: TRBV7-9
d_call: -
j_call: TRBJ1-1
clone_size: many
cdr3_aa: CASSSPDRIREAFF
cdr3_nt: TGTGCCAGCAGCTCCCCTGACAGGATAAGGGAAGCTTTCTTT

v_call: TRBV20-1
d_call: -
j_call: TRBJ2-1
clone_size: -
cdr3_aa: CSARPAGSNRRDAYNEQFF
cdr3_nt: TGCAGTGCTAGACCAGCGGGCTCCAACCGACGAGACGCCTACAATGAGCAGTTCTTC

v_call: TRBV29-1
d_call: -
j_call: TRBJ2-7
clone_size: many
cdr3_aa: CSVDRHGKGEQYF
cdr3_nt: TGCAGCGTTGATAGGCACGGGAAGGGCGAGCAGTACTTC

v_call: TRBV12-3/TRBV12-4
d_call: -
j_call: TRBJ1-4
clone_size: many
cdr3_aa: CASSFLFDEKLFF
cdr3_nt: TGTGCCAGCAGTTTCCTTTTCGATGAAAAACTGTTTTTT

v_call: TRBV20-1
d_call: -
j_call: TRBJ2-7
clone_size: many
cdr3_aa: CSARSPLPAYEQYF
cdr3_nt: TGCAGTGCTAGATCACCCCTCCCCGCCTACGAGCAGTACTTC

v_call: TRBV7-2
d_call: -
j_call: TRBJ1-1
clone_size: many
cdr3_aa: CASSLGSDTEAFF
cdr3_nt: TGTGCCAGCAGCTTGGGCAGTGACACTGAAGCTTTCTTT

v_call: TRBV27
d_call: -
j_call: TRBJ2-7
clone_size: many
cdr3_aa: CASSLRGGVYYEQYF
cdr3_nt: TGTGCCAGCAGTTTACGAGGGGGAGTCTATTACGAGCAGTACTTC

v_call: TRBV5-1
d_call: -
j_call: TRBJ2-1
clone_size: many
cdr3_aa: CASGLPSEQFF
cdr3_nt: TGCGCCAGCGGACTCCCAAGTGAGCAGTTCTTC

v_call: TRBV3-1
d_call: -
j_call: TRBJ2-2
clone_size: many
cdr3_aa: CASSRDLGTGELFF
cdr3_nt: TGTGCCAGCAGCCGGGACTTGGGCACCGGGGAGCTGTTTTTT

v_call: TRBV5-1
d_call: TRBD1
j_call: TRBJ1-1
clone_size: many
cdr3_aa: CASSSSGTGFHTEAFF
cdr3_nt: TGCGCCAGCAGTTCTTCCGGGACAGGGTTCCACACTGAAGCTTTCTTT

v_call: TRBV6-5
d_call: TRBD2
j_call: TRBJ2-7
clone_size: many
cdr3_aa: CASSYSPGLADYEQYF
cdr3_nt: TGTGCCAGCAGTTACTCACCGGGACTAGCGGACTACGAGCAGTACTTC

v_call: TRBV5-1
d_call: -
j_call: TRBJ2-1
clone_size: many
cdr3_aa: CASSLAVAGAGDNEQFF
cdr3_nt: TGCGCCAGCAGCTTGGCCGTTGCGGGGGCAGGCGACAATGAGCAGTTCTTC

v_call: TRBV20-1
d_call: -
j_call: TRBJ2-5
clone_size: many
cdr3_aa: CSGHRQETQYF
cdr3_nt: TGCAGTGGGCACAGACAAGAGACCCAGTACTTC

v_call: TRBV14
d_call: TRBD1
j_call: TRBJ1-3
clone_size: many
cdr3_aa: CASSQDRGPGNTIYF
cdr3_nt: TGTGCCAGCAGCCAAGACAGGGGGCCTGGAAACACCATATATTTT

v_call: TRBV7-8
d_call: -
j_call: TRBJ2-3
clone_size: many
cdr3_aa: CASSLLRSLTDTQYF
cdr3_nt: TGTGCCAGCAGCTTACTTCGATCACTCACAGATACGCAGTATTTT

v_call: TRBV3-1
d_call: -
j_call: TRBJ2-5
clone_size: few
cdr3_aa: CASSPAGAGSRETQYF
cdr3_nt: TGTGCCAGCAGCCCCGCGGGGGCGGGGTCTAGGGAGACCCAGTACTTC

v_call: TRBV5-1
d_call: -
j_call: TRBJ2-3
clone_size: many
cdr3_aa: CASSLDSPSSTDTQYF
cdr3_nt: TGCGCCAGCAGCTTGGATTCCCCCAGTAGCACAGATACGCAGTATTTT

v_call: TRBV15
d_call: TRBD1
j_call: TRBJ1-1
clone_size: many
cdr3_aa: CATSLSTGYTEAFF
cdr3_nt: TGTGCCACCAGCTTGTCGACAGGGTACACTGAAGCTTTCTTT

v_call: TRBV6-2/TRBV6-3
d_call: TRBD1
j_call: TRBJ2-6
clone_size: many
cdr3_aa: CASGDRANVLTF
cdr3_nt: TGTGCCAGCGGGGACAGGGCGAACGTCCTGACTTTC

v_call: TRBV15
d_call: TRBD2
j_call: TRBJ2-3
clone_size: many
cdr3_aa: CATSRDLAAYSDTQYF
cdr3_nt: TGTGCCACCAGCAGAGATCTAGCGGCCTATTCGGATACGCAGTATTTT

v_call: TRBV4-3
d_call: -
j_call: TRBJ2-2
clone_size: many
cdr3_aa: CASSQEFGGELFF
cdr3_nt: TGCGCCAGCAGCCAAGAGTTCGGCGGGGAGCTGTTTTTT

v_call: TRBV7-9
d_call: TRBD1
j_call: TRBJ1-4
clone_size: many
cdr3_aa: CASSQNRGMGEKLFF
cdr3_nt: TGTGCCAGCAGCCAAAACAGGGGTATGGGTGAAAAACTGTTTTTT

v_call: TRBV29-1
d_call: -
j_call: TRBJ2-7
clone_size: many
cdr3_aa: CSVDRAGAGEQYF
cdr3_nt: TGCAGCGTTGATCGGGCGGGGGCGGGCGAGCAGTACTTC

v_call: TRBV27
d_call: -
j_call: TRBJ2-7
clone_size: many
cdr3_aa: CASAPKPSSYEQYF
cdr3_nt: TGTGCCTCCGCCCCCAAACCAAGCTCCTACGAGCAGTACTTC

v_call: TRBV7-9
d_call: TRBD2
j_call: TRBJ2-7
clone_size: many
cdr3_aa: CASSPTSGRALREQYF
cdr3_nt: TGTGCCAGCAGCCCTACTAGCGGGAGGGCCTTACGGGAGCAGTACTTC

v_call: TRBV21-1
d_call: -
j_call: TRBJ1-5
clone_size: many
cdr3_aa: CASSKCGWGTDNQPQHF
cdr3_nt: TGTGCCAGCAGCAAATGCGGGTGGGGGACAGATAATCAGCCCCAGCATTTT

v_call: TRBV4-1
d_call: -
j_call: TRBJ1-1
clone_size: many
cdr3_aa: CASSQDTIREAFF
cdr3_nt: TGCGCCAGCAGCCAAGATACGATTAGAGAAGCTTTCTTT

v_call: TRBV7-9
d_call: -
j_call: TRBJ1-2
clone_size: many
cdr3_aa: CASSSRDGYTF
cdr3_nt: TGTGCCAGCAGCTCCAGGGACGGCTACACCTTC

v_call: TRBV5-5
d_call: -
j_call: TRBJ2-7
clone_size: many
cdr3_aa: CASSPRTETEQYF
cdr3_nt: TGTGCCAGCAGCCCACGGACAGAAACCGAGCAGTACTTC

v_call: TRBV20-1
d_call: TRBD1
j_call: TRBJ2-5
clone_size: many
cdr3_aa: CSAWGQGGETQYF
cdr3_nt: TGCAGTGCCTGGGGACAGGGGGGAGAGACCCAGTACTTC

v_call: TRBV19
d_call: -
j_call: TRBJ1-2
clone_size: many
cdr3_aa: CASSYSSETAYGYTF
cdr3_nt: TGTGCCAGTAGTTATTCATCCGAGACAGCATATGGCTACACCTTC

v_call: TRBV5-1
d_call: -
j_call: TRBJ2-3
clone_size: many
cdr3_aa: CASSLAGQISTDTQYF
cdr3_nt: TGCGCCAGCAGCTTGGCCGGACAGATTAGCACAGATACGCAGTATTTT

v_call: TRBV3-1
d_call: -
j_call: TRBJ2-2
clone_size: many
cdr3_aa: CASSTDPGELFF
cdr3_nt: TGTGCCAGCAGCACCGACCCCGGGGAGCTGTTTTTT

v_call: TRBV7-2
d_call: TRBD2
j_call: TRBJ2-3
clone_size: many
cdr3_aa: CASSSSGRAGTDTQYF
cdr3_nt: TGTGCCAGCAGCAGCAGCGGGAGGGCCGGCACAGATACGCAGTATTTT

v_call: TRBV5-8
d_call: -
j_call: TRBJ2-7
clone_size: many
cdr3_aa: CASSLAGVLSYEQYF
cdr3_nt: TGTGCCAGCAGCTTGGCAGGGGTACTCTCCTACGAGCAGTACTTC

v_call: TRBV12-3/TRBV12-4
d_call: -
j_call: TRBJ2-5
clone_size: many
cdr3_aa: CASSPWGALQETQYF
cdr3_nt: TGTGCCAGCAGTCCCTGGGGAGCCTTACAAGAGACCCAGTACTTC

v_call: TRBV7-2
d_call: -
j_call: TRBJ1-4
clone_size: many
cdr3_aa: CASSWSWGGNEKLFF
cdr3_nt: TGTGCCAGCAGCTGGTCGTGGGGGGGCAATGAAAAACTGTTTTTT

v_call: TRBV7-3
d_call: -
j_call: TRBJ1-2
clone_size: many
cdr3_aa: CASTQGAEYGYTF
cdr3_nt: TGTGCCAGCACCCAAGGGGCAGAATATGGCTACACCTTC

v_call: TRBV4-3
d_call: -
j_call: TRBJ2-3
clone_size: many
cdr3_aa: CASSPRGADTQYF
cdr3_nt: TGCGCCAGCAGCCCCAGAGGGGCAGATACGCAGTATTTT